The rows below give T cell receptor beta chains drawn from one sample of a study of cytomegalovirus exposure and HLA in healthy donors. Generated by immunoSEQ multiplex PCR, the TCRdb table keeps only in-frame clones and is missing some. The repertoire holds some 110,000 clones, with about two thirds as singletons. Sequencing was performed on PBMCs. The receptors were gathered from a boy aged 5-17 years in good health and CMV-seronegative. CDR3s include the opening cysteine and the closing phenylalanine or tryptophan. The order of the fields is V gene, CDR3 length, CDR3 protein.

TRBV6-1	19	CASSEEGRRVTWSGNTIYF
TRBV7-7	13	CASSLRWRETQYF
TRBV4-3	16	CASSQDFPLADYEQYF
TRBV4-1	16	CASRLSAGGTYNEQFF
TRBV29-1	15	CSVEEWGQPGNGYTF
TRBV11-2	16	CASSPWGTSGANEQFF
TRBV27	15	CASSLMTGGNYGYTF
TRBV5-4	13	CASSFLAGDTQYF
TRBV6-6	13	CASSALATDTQYF
TRBV7-2	12	CASSPTGYGYTF